This section outlines one T cell receptor (beta chain) sequence together with its context. This sample stems from a study of blood T cell repertoires in COVID-19. For recovered donors of Cohort 3, there were two negative PCRs, clearance, or symptom resolution. The assay was immunoSEQ multiplex PCR, and TCRdb's table has in-frame clones only and misses some. Here the sample spans approximately 290,000 clones, 70% to 90% being singletons. After removal of 7 bases from V and 0 bases from J, the junction contained 3 bases not matched to a gene. This CDR3 has 15 residues. Germline CDR1 is SGHRS and CDR2 is YFSETQ.

Sequences were obtained from PBMCs or T cells enriched from blood (not recorded which). The receptor was isolated from a woman aged 30 to 39 who had recovered from COVID-19. The J gene is TRBJ2-6, the V gene TRBV5-1; 8 bases line up with TRBD1. The CDR3, as DNA: TGCGCCAGCGGGACAGGCCCCTCTGGGGCCAACGTCCTGACTTTC. Translation: CASGTGPSGANVLTF.